Below, 20 T cell receptor beta chains from the same sample are listed, as sequenced in a study of T-cell reconstitution after alpha-beta-depleted transplantation in children. As it was prepared, the TCRbeta library received unique molecular identifiers. TCRdb reanalysed the PCR reads using MiXCR and keeps one entry per CDR3 protein. The top ten clones hold approximately 29% of a sample with about 420,000 distinct CDR3 sequences, roughly 16% of them seen once. The source material was PBMCs, mostly from graft donor cells, sampled 360 days after TCRalphabeta/CD19-depleted stem cell transplant. All receptors come from a boy under two years old who had a stem cell transplant for Wiskott-Aldrich syndrome, so the T cells may come from the graft donor.

The J gene is TRBJ1-1, the V gene TRBV20-1; no clear D gene. In germline, CDR1 is DFQATT, CDR2 SNEGSKA (reference sequence). Trimming left V 0 bases short and J 2 bases short, with 7 bases between. This CDR3 comprises 13 residues. CDR3 nucleotide sequence: TGCAGTGCTAGAGATCCAGTAAACACTGAAGCTTTCTTT. Its translation is CSARDPVNTEAFF.

There are many counts of this clonotype. The chain carries TRBV12-3 or TRBV12-4 and TRBJ2-7; D possibly uses TRBD1 or TRBD2 (5 bases each). CDR3 length: 12 amino acids. V was cut by 3 bases and J by 4 bases, with 7 bases left in between. The CDR3 is CASSFGAYEQYF. DNA of the CDR3: TGTGCCAGCAGTTTCGGGGCGTACGAGCAGTACTTC.

There are a few counts of this clonotype. The rearrangement joins TRBV5-1 to TRBJ1-3; no firm D call. Per germline, CDR1 SGHRS and CDR2 YFSETQ. The V and J ends lost 0 bases and 2 bases respectively, with 6 bases between them. The CDR3 totals 14 residues. CDR3 loop: CASSLGEPGNTIYF. The CDR3 nucleotides are TGCGCCAGCAGCTTGGGGGAACCTGGAAACACCATATATTTT.

This clonotype has ten or more counts. The chain uses TRBV28 and TRBJ2-5; TRBD1 aligns across 7 bases. Trimming at V came to 5 bases and at J to 2 bases, leaving 11 bases not matched to a gene. Germline loops: CDR1 MDHEN, CDR2 SYDVKM. The CDR3 has 16 amino acids. Written as DNA, the CDR3 is TGTGCCAGCAGTCTCCTCCAACCGGGACAGCAAGAGACCCAGTACTTC. Translation gives CASSLLQPGQQETQYF. The full variable domain, with the rest looked up from reference TRBV28 and TRBJ2-5, is DVKVTQSSRYLVKRTGEKVFLECVQDMDHENMFWYRQDPGLGLRLIYFSYDVKMKEKGDIPEGYSVSREKKERFSLILESASTNQTSMYLCASSLLQPGQQETQYFGPGTRLLVL.

In its sample, this clonotype was seen a few times. The CDR3 is CASSPMGDEQFF. As DNA, the CDR3 is TGTGCCAGCAGCCCGATGGGCGATGAGCAGTTCTTC. This chain links TRBV7-8 with TRBJ2-1, with D hard to call. Per germline, CDR1 SGHVS and CDR2 FQNEAQ. This CDR3 is built from 12 residues. Trimming stripped 5 bases from V and 8 bases from J, with 10 bases between.

V gene TRBV6-1 combines with J gene TRBJ2-3; D remains ambiguous. The germline V gene encodes CDR1 MNHNS and CDR2 SASEGT. V was shortened by 6 bases and J by 5 bases, with 12 bases between the two germline ends. The CDR3 contains 13 residues. This CDR3 is CASSPTGKDTQYF. CDR3 in DNA: TGTGCCAGCAGCCCAACCGGCAAAGATACGCAGTATTTT.

This clonotype was seen repeatedly, ten times or more. The junction and the germline gene differ at one end; a read error may be behind it. The rearrangement links TRBV12-3 or TRBV12-4 to TRBJ2-3; the match to TRBD2 covers 9 bases. The CDR3 covers 13 residues. This chain's CDR3 is CASNLAGAHTQYF. The CDR3 nucleotides are TGTGCCAGCAATTTAGCGGGGGCCCATACGCAGTATTTT.

V gene TRBV24-1 combines with J gene TRBJ2-5; 7 nucleotides line up with TRBD1. V dropped 1 base and J dropped 5; count of bases not matched to a gene: 9. Germline CDR1 reads KGHDR; CDR2 reads SFDVKD. This CDR3 spans 16 amino acids. CDR3 loop: CATSDLRQGSGETQYF. CDR3 sequence (DNA): TGTGCCACCAGTGATTTAAGACAGGGAAGTGGGGAGACCCAGTACTTC.

The J gene is TRBJ2-1, the V gene TRBV5-1, with D possibly matching TRBD1 (6 bases). V was cut by 3 bases and J by 5 bases, with 9 bases left in between. The V gene's germline CDR1 is SGHRS and CDR2 YFSETQ. The CDR3 extends over 13 amino acids. The CDR3 spells CASSSQGHNEQFF. In DNA form, the CDR3 reads TGCGCCAGCAGCTCACAGGGCCACAATGAGCAGTTCTTC.

This rearrangement joins TRBV30 to TRBJ2-3, with a weak D call TRBD2 (6 bases). The CDR3 runs to 16 residues. With 2 bases removed from V and 5 bases from J, the gap between germline ends came to 20 bases. The germline gives CDR1 GTSNPN, CDR2 SVGIG (reference sequence). The CDR3 sequence is CAWSRTGGAKRDTQYF. The CDR3 DNA follows: TGTGCCTGGAGTCGGACCGGAGGGGCTAAACGAGATACGCAGTATTTT.

This rearrangement joins TRBV5-6 to TRBJ2-2; TRBD1 matches at 8 bases. Germline CDR1 reads SGHDT; CDR2 reads YYEEEE. This CDR3 comprises 16 residues. Trimming took 3 bases from V and 9 from J; bases not matched to a gene: 13. CDR3 nucleotide sequence: TGTGCCAGCAGCTCGCCCCCCGGACAGGGTTATAGGGAGCTGTTTTTT. Translated, it gives CASSSPPGQGYRELFF.

This chain connects TRBV12-3 or TRBV12-4 to TRBJ1-5; the D is unclear. The CDR3 is 14 amino acids. Trimming removed 2 bases at V and 1 base at J, with 6 bases between. CDR3 DNA: TGTGCCAGCAGTTTACCGGGAAGCAATCAGCCCCAGCATTTT. Amino acid sequence: CASSLPGSNQPQHF.

J is TRBJ1-2 and V is TRBV10-3; D unclear. V was pared by 3 bases and J by 6 bases, with 14 bases between. Looked up from germline, CDR1 is ENHRY and CDR2 is SYGVKD. The CDR3 consists of 14 residues. The CDR3 nucleotides read TGTGCCATCAGTGAACACCGAAAGGGCGATGGCTACACCTTC. This sequence encodes CAISEHRKGDGYTF.

This clonotype has more than one count but fewer than ten. The chain joins TRBV11-3 to TRBJ1-1, with D possibly being TRBD1 (6 bases). V dropped 0 bases and J dropped 3 bases, with 11 bases sitting between them. The length of the CDR3 is 15 residues. The V gene's germline CDR1 is SGHNT and CDR2 YENEEA. The CDR3 spells CASSLDQGMDTEAFF. The CDR3 DNA follows: TGTGCCAGCAGCTTAGATCAGGGGATGGACACTGAAGCTTTCTTT.

The rearrangement joins TRBV10-2 to TRBJ2-2, with 10 positions matching TRBD1. This CDR3 has 15 amino acids. V dropped 3 bases and J dropped 6; count of bases not matched to a gene: 4. The germline V gene has CDR1 WSHSY and CDR2 SAAADI. The CDR3 reads CASSDRTGGSGELFF. In DNA, the CDR3 is TGCGCCAGCAGTGATAGGACAGGGGGATCCGGGGAGCTGTTTTTT.

The chain uses TRBV7-9 and TRBJ2-7; 8 bases align to TRBD1. This CDR3 has 15 amino acids. Looked up from germline, CDR1 is SEHNR and CDR2 is FQNEAQ (reference sequence). The V segment lost 2 bases and the J segment 5 bases; nucleotides outside the gene matches: 8. The CDR3 loop is CASSLFQGAYNEQYF. DNA for the CDR3: TGTGCCAGCAGCTTATTCCAGGGGGCTTACAACGAGCAGTACTTC.

The CDR3 nucleotides read TGTGCCACCAGCAGAGTGTATAAAGCGAGCACCGGGGAGCTGTTTTTT. Its translation: CATSRVYKASTGELFF. V and J are TRBV15 and TRBJ2-2; D is unclear. V was shortened by 1 base and J by 4 bases, with 13 bases between the two germline ends. CDR1 and CDR2 from the germline V gene are LNHNV and YYDKDF (reference sequence). The CDR3 is 16 amino acids.

V usage is TRBV10-3 and J usage is TRBJ2-7; TRBD2 might be the D (6 bases). The CDR3 is 15 residues long. Germline V gene lookup returns CDR1 ENHRY and CDR2 SYGVKD. Trimming removed 8 bases from V and 2 bases from J, with 19 bases in between. CDR3 DNA sequence: TGTGCCATCCGCGGGGCGGGGACCGATACCTACGAGCAGTACTTC. Translation gives CAIRGAGTDTYEQYF.

The genes are TRBV20-1 and TRBJ2-3; 8 positions agree with TRBD2. The V segment lost 4 bases and the J segment 9 bases; nucleotides outside the gene matches: 3. Germline assignment: CDR1 DFQATT and CDR2 SNEGSKA (reference sequence). The CDR3 contains 11 residues. The CDR3 loop is CSATGLATQYF. CDR3 in DNA: TGCAGTGCTACCGGACTAGCCACGCAGTATTTT.

The chain employs TRBV5-1 and TRBJ2-1; D may correspond to TRBD1 or TRBD2 (5 bases each). Trimming cost V 4 bases and J 9 bases, with 20 bases left between them. This CDR3 region has 15 residues. Germline V gene lookup returns CDR1 SGHRS and CDR2 YFSETQ. CDR3 sequence (DNA): TGCGCCAGCAGCGGCCTGCCGAGGGGCAAGGGTGAGCAGTTCTTC. Its translation is CASSGLPRGKGEQFF. Looking up the rest from reference TRBV5-1 and TRBJ2-1 gives the full variable domain: KAGVTQTPRYLIKTRGQQVTLSCSPISGHRSVSWYQQTPGQGLQFLFEYFSETQRNKGNFPGRFSGRQFSNSRSEMNVSTLELGDSALYLCASSGLPRGKGEQFFGPGTRLTVL.